These 32 T cell receptor beta chains originate from one sample sequenced in a study of cytomegalovirus exposure and HLA in healthy donors. The PCR employed 60 Vbeta primers together with 13 Jbeta primers. Assay: immunoSEQ multiplex PCR; the TCRdb copy retains only in-frame clones and omits some. The sample has under 100,000 clones, nearly 70% seen once. The sequencing sample was made of PBMCs. The receptors originated from a woman in her forties or fifties in good health and CMV-seropositive.

The rearrangement uses TRBV5-1 and TRBJ1-2, with 7 bases fitting TRBD1. The CDR3 contains 15 residues. Germline V gene data show CDR1 as SGHRS and CDR2 as YFSETQ. Trimming cost V 0 bases and J 0 bases; bases outside gene matches: 2. The CDR3 nucleotides are TGCGCCAGCAGCTTGGGGACAGGAGCTAACTATGGCTACACCTTC. Its protein product is CASSLGTGANYGYTF.

In nucleotides, the CDR3 is TGTGCCAGTAGCCCGATATCGGGGGGAGCGAAATCCTACAATGAGCAGTTCTTC. This translates into CASSPISGGAKSYNEQFF. The chain uses TRBV19 and TRBJ2-1, with 7 bases that match TRBD2. The CDR3 length is 18 residues. Germline V gene data show CDR1 as LNHDA and CDR2 as SQIVND (reference sequence). The ends lost 6 bases at V and 1 base at J; junction bases unmatched: 15. Using reference TRBV19 and TRBJ2-1 for the parts outside the CDR3, the full variable domain is DGGITQSPKYLFRKEGQNVTLSCEQNLNHDAMYWYRQDPGQGLRLIYYSQIVNDFQKGDIAEGYSVSREKKESFPLTVTSAQKNPTAFYLCASSPISGGAKSYNEQFFGPGTRLTVL.

This chain joins TRBV6-4 and TRBJ1-5; no reliable D call. V lost 5 bases, J lost 5 bases, and 10 bases lay in between. The V gene's germline CDR1 is MRHNA and CDR2 SNTAGT. The CDR3 runs 13 residues. The CDR3 loop reads CASSLEAHQPQHF. As DNA, the CDR3 is TGTGCCAGCAGTTTAGAAGCACATCAGCCCCAGCATTTT.

The chain joins TRBV2 to TRBJ1-1, with 8 bases lining up with TRBD1. Trimming at V came to 2 bases and at J to 6 bases, leaving 23 bases not matched to a gene. The CDR3 spans 20 residues. The germline V gene encodes CDR1 SNHLY and CDR2 FYNNEI. The CDR3 sequence is CASSERVFAPDRGINAEAFF. Here the CDR3 DNA reads TGTGCCAGCAGTGAACGTGTCTTTGCCCCAGACAGGGGCATTAACGCTGAAGCTTTCTTT.

The V call is TRBV6-1, the J call TRBJ2-5; 8 nucleotides match TRBD2. CDR1 MNHNS and CDR2 SASEGT come from the germline V gene. CDR3 length equals 14 residues. Trimming took 3 bases from V and 5 from J; bases not matched to a gene: 5. CDR3 protein: CASSEGGRRETQYF. The DNA for the CDR3 is TGTGCCAGCAGTGAGGGCGGGAGGAGGGAGACCCAGTACTTC.

As DNA, the CDR3 is TGTGCCAGCAGATCGGGGTCCAATCAGCCCCAGCATTTT. Residues: CASRSGSNQPQHF. V gene TRBV2 combines with J gene TRBJ1-5; D call uncertain. CDR1 is SNHLY, CDR2 FYNNEI, per germline. Trimming pared 6 bases from V and 3 bases from J, leaving 9 bases between. The CDR3 is 13 residues long. Looking up the rest from reference TRBV2 and TRBJ1-5 gives the full variable domain: EPEVTQTPSHQVTQMGQEVILRCVPISNHLYFYWYRQILGQKVEFLVSFYNNEISEKSEIFDDQFSVERPDGSNFTLKIRSTKLEDSAMYFCASRSGSNQPQHFGDGTRLSIL.

The rearrangement joins TRBV5-6 to TRBJ1-3; TRBD1 aligns across 8 bases. Germline loops: CDR1 SGHDT, CDR2 YYEEEE. With 4 bases clipped from V and 1 base from J, the junction kept 4 bases outside the gene matches. The CDR3 runs 15 residues. Written as DNA, the CDR3 is TGTGCCAGCAGCCCGACAGGGGCATCTGGAAACACCATATATTTT. This sequence encodes CASSPTGASGNTIYF.

The rearrangement uses TRBV29-1 and TRBJ2-1, with 16 bases identical to TRBD2. CDR1 is SQVTM and CDR2 is ANQGSEA in the germline V gene. The V and J ends lost 7 bases and 7 bases, in that order; junction bases with no gene match: 4. The CDR3 consists of 14 residues. CDR3 nucleotides: TGCAGCGGGGGACTAGCGGGAGGGCCAAATGAGCAGTTCTTC. As protein: CSGGLAGGPNEQFF.

This chain joins TRBV9 and TRBJ2-1; TRBD1 is a possible D gene (5 bases). The CDR3 has 15 residues. The V gene lost 0 bases and the J gene lost 10 bases, with 17 bases spanning the gap. Germline V CDR1 and CDR2: SGDLS, YYNGEE. CDR3 loop: CASSVEGQGFGEQFF. The CDR3 DNA is TGTGCCAGCAGCGTAGAGGGCCAGGGCTTTGGGGAGCAGTTCTTC.

The V call is TRBV28, the J call TRBJ2-3, with TRBD2 as a possible D gene (7 bases). V was pared by 8 bases and J by 2 bases, with 20 bases between. Germline V gene sequence: CDR1 MDHEN, CDR2 SYDVKM. The CDR3 consists of 16 residues. CDR3 residues: CASWGGRGLFTDTQYF. The CDR3 bases are TGTGCCAGCTGGGGGGGGCGGGGGTTATTCACAGATACGCAGTATTTT.

The V gene is TRBV6-1, the J gene TRBJ1-4; the D is unclear. The CDR3 runs 13 residues. In germline, CDR1 is MNHNS, CDR2 SASEGT. V gave up 8 bases and J gave up 7 bases, with 14 bases separating them. The CDR3 reads CASGSRAGEKLFF. The CDR3 nucleotides read TGTGCCAGCGGCTCGCGGGCTGGTGAAAAACTGTTTTTT.

The chain recombines TRBV2 with TRBJ2-4; TRBD1 agrees at 8 bases. Germline assignment: CDR1 SNHLY and CDR2 FYNNEI. The CDR3 runs to 15 residues. The junction had 12 bases not matched to a gene; V was cut back by 5 bases and J by 9 bases. CDR3 amino acids: CASSPDRDRLAIQYF. The DNA of the CDR3 is TGTGCCAGCAGTCCCGACCGGGACAGGCTCGCCATTCAGTACTTC.

The J gene is TRBJ1-1, the V gene TRBV7-2; D gene unclear. This CDR3 spans 12 amino acids. V shed 5 bases and J shed 9 bases, with 13 bases lying between them. CDR1 and CDR2 from the germline V gene are SGHTA and FQGNSA. In DNA, the CDR3 is TGTGCCAGCAGCCTACGAACAGAAAAAGCTTTCTTT. Its translation is CASSLRTEKAFF.

The chain couples TRBV18 to TRBJ1-5; D possibly corresponds to TRBD1 (5 bases). Germline V lookup: CDR1 KGHSH, CDR2 LQKENI. The length of the CDR3 is 15 residues. Trimming removed 3 bases from V and 0 bases from J, with 9 bases in between. This CDR3 reads CASSPDSYSNQPQHF. CDR3 DNA: TGTGCCAGCTCACCCGACAGCTATAGCAATCAGCCCCAGCATTTT.

The V gene is TRBV4-2, the J gene TRBJ2-7; 8 bases fit TRBD2. The V segment lost 1 base and the J segment 6 bases; nucleotides outside the gene matches: 11. CDR3 length equals 16 residues. Germline CDR1 and CDR2: LGHNA and YNFKEQ. The CDR3 DNA reads TGTGCCAGCAGCCAAGTTGCCCAGCGGGAGACTGGCGAGCAGTACTTC. Translating gives CASSQVAQRETGEQYF.

The rearrangement links TRBV30 to TRBJ2-7; the D is unclear. CDR3 length: 12 amino acids. Trimming shortened V by 2 bases and J by 3 bases, and 8 bases separated the two germline ends. CDR1 is GTSNPN, CDR2 SVGIG, per germline (reference sequence). In DNA form, the CDR3 reads TGTGCCTGGAGTAAAACATACTACGAGCAGTACTTC. Its translation is CAWSKTYYEQYF.

The CDR3 DNA reads as TGTGCCAGCAGCCCAACTAGCGCCTCCTACAATGAGCAGTTCTTC. Protein: CASSPTSASYNEQFF. The rearrangement uses TRBV7-3 and TRBJ2-1, with 7 bases that match TRBD2. The V gene's germline CDR1 is SGHTA and CDR2 FQGTGA. Trimming cost V 5 bases and J 0 bases; bases outside gene matches: 4. This CDR3 is 15 amino acids long.

This chain uses TRBV2 with TRBJ1-1, with 8 bases identical to TRBD1. V gave up 7 bases and J gave up 4 bases; unmatched junction bases: 8. CDR3 length: 14 amino acids. The germline gives CDR1 SNHLY, CDR2 FYNNEI. The CDR3 DNA sequence: TGTGCCAGCATTCTACGGGGGACAGGCACTGAAGCTTTCTTT. Translation gives CASILRGTGTEAFF.

CDR3 DNA sequence: TGTGCCAGCAGCCCGGCGGGGGCAGAGACCCAGTACTTC. It is translated as CASSPAGAETQYF. The J gene is TRBJ2-5, the V gene TRBV7-3; D is possibly TRBD2 (7 bases). The CDR3 has 13 amino acids. From germline, CDR1 is SGHTA and CDR2 FQGTGA. The V end was cut by 5 bases, the J end by 4 bases, with 11 bases between.

V usage is TRBV14 and J usage is TRBJ2-5; TRBD2 agrees at 8 bases. In germline, CDR1 is SGHDN, CDR2 FVKESK. Germline trimming cut 4 bases from V and 7 bases from J; bases unmatched to any gene: 11. The length of the CDR3 is 15 residues. DNA of the CDR3: TGTGCCAGCAGCCCCCAGGTTCTCGGGGGGGTGACCCAGTACTTC. Its protein product is CASSPQVLGGVTQYF.

This chain joins TRBV11-2 and TRBJ2-1; TRBD1 aligns across 9 bases. Per germline, CDR1 SGHAT and CDR2 FQNNGV. The CDR3 is 16 residues long. V lost 5 bases, J lost 5 bases, and 10 bases stayed unmatched. CDR3 DNA sequence: TGTGCCAGCAGCCCTCTGGACAGGGGATACAACAATGAGCAGTTCTTC. This gives the protein CASSPLDRGYNNEQFF.

This clone was observed a handful of times. The chain recombines TRBV2 with TRBJ1-6, with 7 bases lining up with TRBD1. Germline V gene lookup returns CDR1 SNHLY and CDR2 FYNNEI. The CDR3 runs to 14 residues. J lost 11 bases, V lost 0 bases, and 4 bases had no gene match. This chain's CDR3 is CASSEAYRGAPLHF. The CDR3 bases are TGTGCCAGCAGTGAAGCGTACAGGGGCGCACCCCTCCACTTT.

The CDR3 spells CASSFDLQGSRNTEAFF. In nucleotides, the CDR3 is TGTGCCAGCAGCTTTGATTTACAGGGGTCCAGGAACACTGAAGCTTTCTTT. The genes are TRBV12-1 and TRBJ1-1; the D call of TRBD1 is as the table states it, not checked on the DNA. TRBV12-1 is a pseudogene. The CDR3 extends over 17 amino acids.

For this clone: The junction differs from germline at one of its ends, possibly a read error. Other nucleotide sequences from this sample produce the same CDR3. The chain combines TRBV30 with TRBJ2-7; weak D call: TRBD2 (7 bases). The germline V gene has CDR1 GTSNPN and CDR2 SVGIG (reference sequence). The CDR3 is made up of 11 amino acids. The DNA for the CDR3 is TGCAAGGGGGGGCCGGCCTACGAGCAGTACTTC. Translation: CKGGPAYEQYF.

The V and J genes are TRBV18 and TRBJ2-5; 8 positions match TRBD1. Germline CDR1 reads KGHSH; CDR2 reads LQKENI. This CDR3 has 15 residues. With 4 bases clipped from V and 5 bases from J, the junction kept 9 bases outside the gene matches. The CDR3 DNA is TGTGCCAGCTCACAGACGCAGGGGGCAGGGGAGACCCAGTACTTC. Protein product: CASSQTQGAGETQYF. Full variable domain (remainder filled in from reference TRBV18 and TRBJ2-5): NAGVMQNPRHLVRRRGQEARLRCSPMKGHSHVYWYRQLPEEGLKFMVYLQKENIIDESGMPKERFSAEFPKEGPSILRIQQVVRGDSAAYFCASSQTQGAGETQYFGPGTRLLVL.

CDR3 DNA sequence: TGTGCCAGCAGCCAAGATCTGGCTGCGGGACTAGCGGATTACTACGAGCAGTACTTC. This encodes CASSQDLAAGLADYYEQYF. This rearrangement joins TRBV4-2 to TRBJ2-7; TRBD2 matches at 11 bases. The CDR3 is 19 amino acids. Germline trimming cut 0 bases from V and 3 bases from J; bases unmatched to any gene: 13. Germline V gene sequence: CDR1 LGHNA, CDR2 YNFKEQ.

This sequence joins TRBV27 and TRBJ2-2; D is ambiguous. This CDR3 spans 13 amino acids. Trimming shortened V by 5 bases and J by 4 bases, and 8 bases separated the two germline ends. Germline V lookup: CDR1 MNHEY, CDR2 SMNVEV (reference sequence). The CDR3 protein is CASSPLRTGELFF. As DNA, the CDR3 is TGTGCCAGCAGTCCCCTGCGCACCGGGGAGCTGTTTTTT.

The chain combines TRBV27 with TRBJ2-7, with 7 bases that match TRBD2. The CDR3 covers 15 residues. The V segment lost 3 bases and the J segment 0 bases; nucleotides outside the gene matches: 5. In germline, CDR1 is MNHEY, CDR2 SMNVEV (reference sequence). The CDR3 is CASSFWGGGSYEQYF. The CDR3 DNA reads as TGTGCCAGCAGTTTTTGGGGGGGAGGCTCCTACGAGCAGTACTTC.

The chain is built from TRBV30 and TRBJ2-7; TRBD1 agrees at 7 bases. This CDR3 is 13 amino acids long. The junction had 8 bases not matched to a gene; V was cut back by 4 bases and J by 5 bases. Germline loops: CDR1 GTSNPN, CDR2 SVGIG (reference sequence). This chain's CDR3 is CAWTRDSDHEQYF. In DNA, the CDR3 is TGTGCCTGGACCCGGGACAGTGACCACGAGCAGTACTTC.

The J gene is TRBJ1-2, the V gene TRBV10-3; D ambiguous. The V gene lost 6 bases and the J gene lost 6 bases, with 8 bases spanning the gap. The CDR3 is 11 residues long. Per the germline V gene, CDR1 is ENHRY and CDR2 is SYGVKD. CDR3 amino acids: CAIRKGDGYTF. CDR3 nucleotides: TGTGCCATCAGGAAGGGAGATGGCTACACCTTC.

The table lists this clone with a few counts. The V and J genes are TRBV5-1 and TRBJ1-2; 7 bases fit TRBD1. The CDR3 is 14 amino acids. The V gene end was trimmed by 1 base and the J gene end by 2 bases; junction bases not matched to a gene: 2. CDR1 and CDR2 from the germline V gene are SGHRS and YFSETQ. The CDR3 DNA reads TGCGCCAGCAGCTTGTCGACAGGGAACTATGGCTACACCTTC. It yields the protein CASSLSTGNYGYTF.

This clone has only a few counts. The chain recombines TRBV28 with TRBJ2-5; 7 bases are shared with TRBD1. After removal of 5 bases from V and 4 bases from J, the junction contained 10 bases not matched to a gene. The CDR3 has 15 residues. CDR1 and CDR2 (germline): MDHEN, SYDVKM. The CDR3, as DNA: TGTGCCAGCAGTCCAACGCCCCAGGGGGTAGAGACCCAGTACTTC. Encoded protein: CASSPTPQGVETQYF.